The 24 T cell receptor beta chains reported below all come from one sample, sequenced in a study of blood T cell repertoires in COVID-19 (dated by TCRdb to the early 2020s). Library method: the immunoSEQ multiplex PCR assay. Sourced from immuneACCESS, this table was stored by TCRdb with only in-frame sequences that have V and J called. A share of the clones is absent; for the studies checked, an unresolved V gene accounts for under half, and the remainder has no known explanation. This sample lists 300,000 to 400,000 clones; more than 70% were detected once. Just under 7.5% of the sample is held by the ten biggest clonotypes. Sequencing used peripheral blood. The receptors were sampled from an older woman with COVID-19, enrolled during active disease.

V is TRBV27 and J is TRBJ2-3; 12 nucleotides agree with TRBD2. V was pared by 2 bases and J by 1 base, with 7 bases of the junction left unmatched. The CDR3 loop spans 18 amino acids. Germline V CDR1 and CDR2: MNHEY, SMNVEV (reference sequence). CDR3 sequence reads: CASSLKSRLAGGTDTQYF. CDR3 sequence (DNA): TGTGCCAGCAGTTTAAAGTCCCGACTAGCGGGGGGCACAGATACGCAGTATTTT.

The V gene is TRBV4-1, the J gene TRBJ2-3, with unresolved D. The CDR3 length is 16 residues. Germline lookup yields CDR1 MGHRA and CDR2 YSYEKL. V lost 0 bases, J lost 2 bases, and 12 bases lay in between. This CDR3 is CASSQDSQYYTDTQYF. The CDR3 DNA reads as TGCGCCAGCAGCCAAGACAGTCAATACTACACAGATACGCAGTATTTT.

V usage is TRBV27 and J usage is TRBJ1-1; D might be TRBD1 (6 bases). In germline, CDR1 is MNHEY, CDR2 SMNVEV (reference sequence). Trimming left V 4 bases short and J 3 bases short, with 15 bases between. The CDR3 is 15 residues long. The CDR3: CASSYAGASYTEAFF. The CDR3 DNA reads TGTGCCAGCAGTTATGCAGGGGCTAGCTACACTGAAGCTTTCTTT.

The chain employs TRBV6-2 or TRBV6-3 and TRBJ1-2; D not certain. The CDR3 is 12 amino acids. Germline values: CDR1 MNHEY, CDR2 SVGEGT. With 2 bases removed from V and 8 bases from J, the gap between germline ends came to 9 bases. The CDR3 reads CASSYLAYGYTF. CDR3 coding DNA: TGTGCCAGCAGTTACCTGGCATACGGCTACACCTTC.

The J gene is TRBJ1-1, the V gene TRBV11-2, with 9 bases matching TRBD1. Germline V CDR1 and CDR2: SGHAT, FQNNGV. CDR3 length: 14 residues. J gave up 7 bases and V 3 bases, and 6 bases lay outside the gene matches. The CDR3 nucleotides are TGTGCCAGCAGCTTGGGACAGGGAGGGTTTGAAGCTTTCTTT. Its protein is CASSLGQGGFEAFF.

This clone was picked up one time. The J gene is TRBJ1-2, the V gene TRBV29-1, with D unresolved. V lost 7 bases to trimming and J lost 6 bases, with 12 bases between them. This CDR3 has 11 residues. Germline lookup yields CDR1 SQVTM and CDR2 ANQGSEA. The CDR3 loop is CSAGYFDGYTF. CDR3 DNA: TGCAGCGCCGGGTATTTCGATGGCTACACCTTC.

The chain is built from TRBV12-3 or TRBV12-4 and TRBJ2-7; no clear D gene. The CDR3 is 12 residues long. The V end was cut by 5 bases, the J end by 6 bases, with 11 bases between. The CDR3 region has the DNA TGTGCCAGCAGTCCTTTTGTATTCGAGCAGTACTTC. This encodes CASSPFVFEQYF.

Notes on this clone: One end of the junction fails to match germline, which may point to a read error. The CDR3, as DNA: TGTGCCAGCAGGGATACAGGGGCCCGCCAAGCTGAAGTTTTCTTT. Protein sequence: CASRDTGARQAEVFF. The genes are TRBV6-5 and TRBJ1-1; TRBD1 aligns across 7 bases. The CDR3 runs to 15 residues. Germline assignment: CDR1 MNHEY and CDR2 SVGAGI.

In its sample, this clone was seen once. The CDR3 sequence is CASSQSLGTSGEVGYTF. Here the CDR3 DNA reads TGTGCCAGCAGCCAATCACTCGGTACGTCAGGGGAAGTCGGCTACACCTTC. The chain uses TRBV14 and TRBJ1-2, with a possible D match to TRBD1 (6 bases). V was cut by 2 bases and J by 8 bases, with 24 bases left in between. The CDR3 contains 17 residues. The germline gives CDR1 SGHDN, CDR2 FVKESK.

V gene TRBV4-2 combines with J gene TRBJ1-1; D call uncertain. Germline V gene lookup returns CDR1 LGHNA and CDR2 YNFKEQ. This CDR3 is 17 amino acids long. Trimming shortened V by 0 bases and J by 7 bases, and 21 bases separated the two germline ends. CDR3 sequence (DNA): TGTGCCAGCAGCCAAGACCCCCTTGGAGGGATTAAGAATGAAGCTTTCTTT. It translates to CASSQDPLGGIKNEAFF.

In nucleotides, the CDR3 is TGCGCCAGCAGTTATGGACTGGCTAGCGACGAGCAGTACTTC. As protein: CASSYGLASDEQYF. V and J are TRBV5-1 and TRBJ2-7, with D perhaps matching TRBD2 (6 bases). The CDR3 consists of 14 residues. V dropped 5 bases and J dropped 5 bases, with 17 bases sitting between them. Per germline, CDR1 SGHRS and CDR2 YFSETQ.

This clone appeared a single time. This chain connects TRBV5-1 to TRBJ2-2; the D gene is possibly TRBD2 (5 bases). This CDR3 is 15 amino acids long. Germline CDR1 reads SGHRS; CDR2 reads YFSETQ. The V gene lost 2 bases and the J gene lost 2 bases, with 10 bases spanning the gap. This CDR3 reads CASSFSGINTGELFF. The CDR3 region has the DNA TGCGCCAGCAGCTTCAGCGGAATCAACACCGGGGAGCTGTTTTTT. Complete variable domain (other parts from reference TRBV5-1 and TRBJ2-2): KAGVTQTPRYLIKTRGQQVTLSCSPISGHRSVSWYQQTPGQGLQFLFEYFSETQRNKGNFPGRFSGRQFSNSRSEMNVSTLELGDSALYLCASSFSGINTGELFFGEGSRLTVL.

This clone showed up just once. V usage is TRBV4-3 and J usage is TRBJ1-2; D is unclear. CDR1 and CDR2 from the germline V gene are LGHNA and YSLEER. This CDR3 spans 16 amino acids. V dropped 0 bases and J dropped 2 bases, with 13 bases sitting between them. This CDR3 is CASSQEVGGRNYGYTF. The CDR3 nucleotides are TGCGCCAGCAGCCAAGAGGTCGGAGGGAGGAACTATGGCTACACCTTC.

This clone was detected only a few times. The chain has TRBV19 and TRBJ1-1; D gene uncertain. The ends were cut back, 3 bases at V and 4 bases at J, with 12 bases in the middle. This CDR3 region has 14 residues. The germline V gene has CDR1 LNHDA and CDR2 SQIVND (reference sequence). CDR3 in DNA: TGTGCCAGTAGTATTGGGCTTTTTGGCACTGAAGCTTTCTTT. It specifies CASSIGLFGTEAFF.

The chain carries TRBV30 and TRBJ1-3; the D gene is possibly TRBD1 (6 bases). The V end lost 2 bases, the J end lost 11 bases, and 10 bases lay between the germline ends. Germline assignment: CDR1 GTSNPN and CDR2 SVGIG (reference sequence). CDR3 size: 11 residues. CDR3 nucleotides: TGTGCCTGGAGTCCAGGGGACGCCATATATTTT. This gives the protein CAWSPGDAIYF.

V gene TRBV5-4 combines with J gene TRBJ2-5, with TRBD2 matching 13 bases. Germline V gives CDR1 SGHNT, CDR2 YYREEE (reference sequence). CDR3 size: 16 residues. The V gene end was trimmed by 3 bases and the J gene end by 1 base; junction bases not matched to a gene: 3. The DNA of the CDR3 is TGTGCCAGCAGCTCGAGACTAGCGGGGGGCCAAGAGACCCAGTACTTC. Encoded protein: CASSSRLAGGQETQYF.

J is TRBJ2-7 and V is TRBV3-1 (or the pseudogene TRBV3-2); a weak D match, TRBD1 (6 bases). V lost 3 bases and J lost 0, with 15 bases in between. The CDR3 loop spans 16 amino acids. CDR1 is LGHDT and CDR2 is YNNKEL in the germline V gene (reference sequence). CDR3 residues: CASSHYGVGGSYEQYF. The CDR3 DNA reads TGTGCCAGCAGCCATTATGGGGTAGGGGGCTCCTACGAGCAGTACTTC.

The CDR3 reads CASSWDRAYEQYF. CDR3 DNA sequence: TGTGCCAGCAGTTGGGACAGGGCCTACGAGCAGTACTTC. The chain uses TRBV12-3 or TRBV12-4 and TRBJ2-7, with 9 bases aligning to TRBD1. The CDR3 runs to 13 residues. Trimming cost V 4 bases and J 2 bases; bases outside gene matches: 0.

The DNA for the CDR3 is TGTGCCAGCAGTTACGAAGGAGTACTTTACAATGAGCAGTTCTTC. Its translation is CASSYEGVLYNEQFF. The gene calls are TRBV6-5 and TRBJ2-1; D gene ambiguous. Germline values: CDR1 MNHEY, CDR2 SVGAGI. This CDR3 is 15 amino acids long. Deletions cut 2 bases from V and 4 bases from J, with 12 bases between.

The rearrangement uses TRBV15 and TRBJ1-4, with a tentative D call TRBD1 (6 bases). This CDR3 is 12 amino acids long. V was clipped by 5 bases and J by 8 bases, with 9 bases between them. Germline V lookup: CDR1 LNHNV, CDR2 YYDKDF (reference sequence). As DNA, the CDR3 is TGTGCCACCAGCCCTAGGGGGGAAAAACTGTTTTTT. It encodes CATSPRGEKLFF.

CDR3 sequence (DNA): TGTGCCAGCAGCTTCCAGGGGGGTGGCACTGAAGCTTTCTTT. Translation gives CASSFQGGGTEAFF. The genes are TRBV7-2 and TRBJ1-1, with 7 bases fitting TRBD1. The CDR3 covers 14 residues. Per germline, CDR1 SGHTA and CDR2 FQGNSA. Trimming at V came to 3 bases and at J to 4 bases, leaving 5 bases not matched to a gene.

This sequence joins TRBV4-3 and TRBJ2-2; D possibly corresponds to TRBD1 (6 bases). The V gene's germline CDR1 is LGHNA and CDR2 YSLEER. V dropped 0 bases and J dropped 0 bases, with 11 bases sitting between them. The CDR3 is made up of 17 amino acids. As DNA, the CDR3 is TGCGCCAGCAGCCAAGATCAAGGGGGACCGAACACCGGGGAGCTGTTTTTT. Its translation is CASSQDQGGPNTGELFF.

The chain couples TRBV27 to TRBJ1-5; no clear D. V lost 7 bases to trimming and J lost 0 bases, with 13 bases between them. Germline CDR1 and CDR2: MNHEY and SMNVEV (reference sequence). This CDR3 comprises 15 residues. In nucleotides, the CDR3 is TGTGCCAGCAATTGTAATACTTATAGCAATCAGCCCCAGCATTTT. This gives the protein CASNCNTYSNQPQHF.

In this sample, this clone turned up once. The CDR3 bases are TGCGCCAGCAGCAAAAGGACAGGGGGCCAGGAGACCCAGTACTTC. Protein sequence: CASSKRTGGQETQYF. V gene TRBV5-1 combines with J gene TRBJ2-5, with 11 nucleotides matching TRBD1. Germline CDR1 and CDR2: SGHRS and YFSETQ. J gave up 5 bases and V 4 bases, and 7 bases lay outside the gene matches. There are 15 residues in the CDR3.